Following are 27 T cell receptor beta chains from one sample sequenced in a study of blood T cell repertoires in COVID-19. Libraries were prepared by immunoSEQ multiplex PCR; TCRdb keeps only in-frame clonotypes and omits some of them. The sample has 180,000 or so clones, 80% to 85% seen once; the top ten hold 6.5% to 7.5%. The source material was peripheral blood. Source of these receptors: a woman aged 40 to 50 with COVID-19, enrolled during active disease.

The gene calls are TRBV18 and TRBJ1-4; the match to TRBD1 covers 7 bases. V shed 6 bases and J 0 bases; nucleotides not matched to a gene: 7. The CDR3 contains 16 residues. Germline CDR1 KGHSH, CDR2 LQKENI. CDR3 in DNA: TGTGCCAGCTCGATAGAAGGACAGGCAACTAATGAAAAACTGTTTTTT. It specifies CASSIEGQATNEKLFF.

The sample holds a few counts of this clone. The chain couples TRBV7-2 to TRBJ1-3, with D perhaps matching TRBD1 (5 bases). V lost 11 bases to trimming and J lost 2 bases, with 10 bases between them. CDR1 and CDR2 (germline): SGHTA, FQGNSA. The CDR3 is 12 amino acids. Written as DNA, the CDR3 is TGTGCCTGCCGGGGGACTGGAAACACCATATATTTT. It yields the protein CACRGTGNTIYF.

The V and J genes are TRBV28 and TRBJ1-3; D not resolved. The CDR3 is 16 residues long. Germline V gene lookup returns CDR1 MDHEN and CDR2 SYDVKM. The V gene lost 6 bases and the J gene lost 6 bases, with 21 bases spanning the gap. CDR3 amino acids: CASRSTGVGLLNTIYF. The CDR3 region has the DNA TGTGCCAGCAGGTCCACCGGGGTAGGGCTTTTAAACACCATATATTTT.

J is TRBJ2-3 and V is TRBV11-3; a weak D match, TRBD2 (5 bases). V lost 4 bases to trimming and J lost 0 bases, with 11 bases between them. The CDR3 has 15 amino acids. The germline gives CDR1 SGHNT, CDR2 YENEEA. The CDR3, as DNA: TGTGCCAGCAGCTCTGCGGGCGGGAGCACAGATACGCAGTATTTT. Translation: CASSSAGGSTDTQYF. Based on the CDR3 plus reference TRBV11-3 and TRBJ2-3, the full variable domain is EAGVVQSPRYKIIEKKQPVAFWCNPISGHNTLYWYLQNLGQGPELLIRYENEEAVDDSQLPKDRFSAERLKGVDSTLKIQPAELGDSAVYLCASSSAGGSTDTQYFGPGTRLTVL.

This chain joins TRBV7-9 and TRBJ2-7; possibly TRBD1 for D (5 bases). This CDR3 is built from 15 residues. Germline CDR1 reads SEHNR; CDR2 reads FQNEAQ (reference sequence). Deletions cut 0 bases from V and 4 bases from J, with 13 bases between. Written as DNA, the CDR3 is TGTGCCAGCAGCTTAGCGCTTTGGGGCCTATACGAGCAGTACTTC. Its protein product is CASSLALWGLYEQYF.

This CDR3 is CASSIGAGKSGNTIYF. The CDR3 DNA is TGTGCCAGTAGTATAGGGGCGGGGAAGTCTGGAAACACCATATATTTT. This chain connects TRBV19 to TRBJ1-3; no firm D call. This CDR3 has 16 residues. The V end lost 1 base, the J end lost 1 base, and 11 bases lay between the germline ends. Germline V lookup: CDR1 LNHDA, CDR2 SQIVND (reference sequence).

This clone was seen a few times. This chain joins TRBV24-1 and TRBJ2-1; 11 bases map to TRBD2. Losses at the gene ends were 4 bases for V and 7 bases for J; bases not matched to a gene: 5. Germline lookup yields CDR1 KGHDR and CDR2 SFDVKD. The CDR3 has 15 residues. The CDR3 protein is CATSEASGRLNEQFF. CDR3 coding DNA: TGTGCCACCAGTGAAGCTAGCGGGAGGTTGAATGAGCAGTTCTTC.

The V and J genes are TRBV15 and TRBJ2-1; D is perhaps TRBD2 (6 bases). V gave up 0 bases and J gave up 1 base, with 22 bases separating them. The CDR3 loop spans 20 amino acids. Germline V gene data show CDR1 as LNHNV and CDR2 as YYDKDF (reference sequence). The CDR3 DNA follows: TGTGCCACCAGCAGAGATTTGGCGGGAACTTTTATGTTTTCCTACAATGAGCAGTTCTTC. As protein: CATSRDLAGTFMFSYNEQFF.

The chain links TRBV19 to TRBJ1-1, with D uncertain. The CDR3 has 13 amino acids. Germline lookup yields CDR1 LNHDA and CDR2 SQIVND (reference sequence). Between the trimmed V and J ends, which lost 7 bases and 1 base, there was a span of 10 bases. The CDR3 loop reads CASTTTGNTEAFF. CDR3 coding DNA: TGTGCCAGTACCACGACGGGGAACACTGAAGCTTTCTTT.

The chain links TRBV19 to TRBJ2-7; 7 positions agree with TRBD2. J gave up 5 bases and V 3 bases, and 4 bases lay outside the gene matches. In germline, CDR1 is LNHDA, CDR2 SQIVND (reference sequence). This CDR3 is built from 13 residues. The CDR3 coding sequence is TGTGCCAGTAGTATGGGGGGGACCAACGAGCAGTACTTC. Translating gives CASSMGGTNEQYF.

V is TRBV5-4 and J is TRBJ2-5; D may be TRBD1 (5 bases). The CDR3 runs 15 residues. Germline loops: CDR1 SGHNT, CDR2 YYREEE (reference sequence). Trimming left V 4 bases short and J 2 bases short, with 15 bases between. CDR3 region: CASSTEPDRQETQYF. The CDR3 coding sequence is TGTGCCAGCAGCACCGAGCCTGACAGACAAGAGACCCAGTACTTC.

The chain combines TRBV7-6 with TRBJ2-1; 8 bases are shared with TRBD2. The germline V gene encodes CDR1 SGHVS and CDR2 FNYEAQ. V gave up 5 bases and J gave up 16 bases; unmatched junction bases: 22. The CDR3 is made up of 16 amino acids. CDR3 region: CASSPGVAGPGGACFF. CDR3 bases: TGTGCCAGCAGCCCGGGGGTAGCGGGTCCCGGGGGGGCGTGTTTCTTC.

This chain connects TRBV6-6 to TRBJ1-4; a possible D gene is TRBD1 (6 bases). The CDR3 length is 16 residues. V was trimmed by 4 bases and J by 6 bases, leaving 18 bases between them. Germline CDR1 and CDR2: MNHNY and SVGAGI (reference sequence). The CDR3 DNA is TGTGCCAGCAGTTTCCCAATACAGGGTAGGGATGAAAAACTGTTTTTT. Residues: CASSFPIQGRDEKLFF.

The chain uses TRBV6-5 and TRBJ2-2; TRBD1 might be the D (5 bases). V was cut by 7 bases and J by 0 bases, with 12 bases left in between. Germline CDR1 and CDR2: MNHEY and SVGAGI. The CDR3 consists of 15 residues. CDR3 in DNA: TGTGCCAGCACTGGGGCGCGCGCGAACACCGGGGAGCTGTTTTTT. It encodes CASTGARANTGELFF.

V gene TRBV18 combines with J gene TRBJ2-3; 9 bases fit TRBD1. The CDR3 is 15 residues long. With 0 bases clipped from V and 4 bases from J, the junction kept 2 bases outside the gene matches. Germline V lookup: CDR1 KGHSH, CDR2 LQKENI. The CDR3 here is CASSPPGTGSDTQYF. The DNA of the CDR3 is TGTGCCAGCTCACCACCCGGGACAGGGTCAGATACGCAGTATTTT.

This clone appeared a single time. V gene TRBV10-3 combines with J gene TRBJ1-1; 11 bases fit TRBD1. This CDR3 region has 14 residues. Germline CDR1 and CDR2: ENHRY and SYGVKD. Germline trimming cut 8 bases from V and 4 bases from J; bases unmatched to any gene: 6. The CDR3: CAIGDRGATTEAFF. As DNA, the CDR3 is TGTGCCATCGGGGACAGGGGGGCTACCACTGAAGCTTTCTTT.

The rearrangement uses TRBV3-1 (or the pseudogene TRBV3-2) and TRBJ1-2; D is perhaps TRBD1 (6 bases). CDR3 size: 17 residues. Germline V lookup: CDR1 LGHDT, CDR2 YNNKEL (reference sequence). V lost 1 base, J lost 4 bases, and 19 bases lay in between. DNA of the CDR3: TGTGCCAGCAGCCAAGCGGGACACCGGGTGGGGAGCTATGGCTACACCTTC. It specifies CASSQAGHRVGSYGYTF.

The J gene is TRBJ1-3, the V gene TRBV11-2; no firm D call. Looked up from germline, CDR1 is SGHAT and CDR2 is FQNNGV. The CDR3 has 14 amino acids. V was cut by 4 bases and J by 2 bases, with 9 bases left in between. The CDR3 coding sequence is TGTGCCAGCAGCTCGGGGAGTACTGGAAACACCATATATTTT. Protein sequence: CASSSGSTGNTIYF.

This clone was seen only once. The chain links TRBV25-1 to TRBJ1-2; TRBD1 is a possible D gene (6 bases). Germline CDR1 and CDR2: MGHDK and SYGVNS. Deletions cut 6 bases from V and 5 bases from J, with 13 bases between. This CDR3 spans 13 amino acids. DNA of the CDR3: TGTGCCAGCAGCCCTACAGGGTTGTATGGCTACACCTTC. Translated: CASSPTGLYGYTF.

This clone was seen only once. The chain has TRBV14 and TRBJ2-2; D perhaps matches TRBD2 (6 bases). The CDR3 totals 17 residues. Between the trimmed V and J ends, which lost 1 base and 4 bases, there was a span of 16 bases. CDR1 SGHDN and CDR2 FVKESK come from the germline V gene. DNA for the CDR3: TGTGCCAGCAGCCAAGTCGTGGGGCGGGGCGGCACCGGGGAGCTGTTTTTT. Translating it yields CASSQVVGRGGTGELFF.

CDR3 amino acids: CASRQRGAENEQFF. The DNA for the CDR3 is TGTGCCAGCAGGCAGCGGGGGGCTGAGAATGAGCAGTTCTTC. The chain is built from TRBV3-1 (or the pseudogene TRBV3-2) and TRBJ2-1; 9 bases are a match to TRBD2. Trimming at V came to 6 bases and at J to 7 bases, leaving 7 bases not matched to a gene. The germline V gene has CDR1 LGHDT and CDR2 YNNKEL (reference sequence). The CDR3 consists of 14 residues.

The chain combines TRBV4-1 with TRBJ1-2; possibly TRBD1 for D (6 bases). V lost 1 base to trimming and J lost 5 bases, with 14 bases between them. The CDR3 has 15 residues. Germline CDR1 MGHRA, CDR2 YSYEKL. The CDR3 DNA reads as TGCGCCAGCAGCCAAGCTGGGGACATGGAATATGGCTACACCTTC. Translating gives CASSQAGDMEYGYTF.

This clone was seen once. This chain connects TRBV3-1 (or the pseudogene TRBV3-2) to TRBJ1-6, with D unresolved. Trimming removed 6 bases from V and 7 bases from J, with 13 bases in between. CDR1 and CDR2 (germline): LGHDT, YNNKEL (reference sequence). This CDR3 has 14 residues. The CDR3 loop is CASRGRMGNSPLHF. The CDR3 region has the DNA TGTGCCAGCAGGGGCAGGATGGGCAATTCACCCCTCCACTTT.

The genes are TRBV4-1 and TRBJ1-2; D unresolved. The CDR3 is 17 residues long. Germline CDR1 is MGHRA and CDR2 is YSYEKL. V dropped 1 base and J dropped 6 bases, with 21 bases sitting between them. The CDR3 DNA follows: TGCGCCAGCAGCCAAGGCGGGTCCGGGCCCCTCGGGGATGGCTACACCTTC. This codes for CASSQGGSGPLGDGYTF.

The chain recombines TRBV13 with TRBJ1-5, with a tentative D call TRBD1 (6 bases). This CDR3 is built from 14 residues. The V gene lost 5 bases and the J gene lost 4 bases, with 12 bases spanning the gap. Germline V gene data show CDR1 as PRHDT and CDR2 as FYEKMQ (reference sequence). CDR3 region: CASSPRGQNQPQHF. CDR3 bases: TGTGCCAGCAGCCCCCGCGGACAGAATCAGCCCCAGCATTTT.

The V gene is TRBV6-6, the J gene TRBJ1-2; no clear D gene. V was shortened by 10 bases and J by 9 bases, with 18 bases between the two germline ends. Germline V gives CDR1 MNHNY, CDR2 SVGAGI (reference sequence). The CDR3 runs to 12 residues. CDR3 DNA sequence: TGTGCCATCCTTACGGTCCCGGAGCGCTACACCTTC. Residues: CAILTVPERYTF.

This clone was detected only a few times. The gene calls are TRBV5-1 and TRBJ1-4; TRBD1 agrees at 10 bases. The V gene end was trimmed by 0 bases and the J gene end by 7 bases; junction bases not matched to a gene: 9. This CDR3 contains 17 residues. CDR1 is SGHRS and CDR2 is YFSETQ in the germline V gene. CDR3: CASSLAGQGLISEKLFF. The DNA for the CDR3 is TGCGCCAGCAGCTTGGCGGGACAGGGGTTAATCAGTGAAAAACTGTTTTTT.